These 28 T cell receptor beta chains originate from one sample sequenced in a study of cytomegalovirus exposure and HLA in healthy donors. Using immunoSEQ multiplex PCR, the repertoire was profiled, and TCRdb retains in-frame clones only, with some absent. There are under 250,000 clones in the sample; approximately 82% occur only once, and roughly 6% lies in the top ten. The sample consisted of PBMCs. The receptors were sampled from a woman between 18 and 30 years old in good health and CMV-seronegative.

The chain couples TRBV5-1 to TRBJ2-7; 10 bases agree with TRBD2. V gave up 6 bases and J gave up 2 bases; unmatched junction bases: 5. Per germline, CDR1 SGHRS and CDR2 YFSETQ. The CDR3 totals 14 residues. DNA for the CDR3: TGCGCCAGCAACCAAGCGGGAGGGACCTACGAGCAGTACTTC. As protein: CASNQAGGTYEQYF.

This clone was detected a few times. This chain joins TRBV2 and TRBJ1-1; 7 bases agree with TRBD1. Germline V gene lookup returns CDR1 SNHLY and CDR2 FYNNEI. CDR3 size: 12 residues. Trimming removed 11 bases from V and 5 bases from J; junction bases left unmatched: 8. The CDR3 coding sequence is TGTGCCTCCAGGGGGGATGGGACTGAAGCTTTCTTT. It yields the protein CASRGDGTEAFF.

The chain couples TRBV4-1 to TRBJ2-1; a weak D match, TRBD2 (5 bases). Germline-derived CDR1 and CDR2 are MGHRA and YSYEKL. This CDR3 spans 17 amino acids. The V gene lost 2 bases and the J gene lost 3 bases, with 17 bases spanning the gap. The CDR3 DNA reads as TGCGCCAGCAGCCAACCACTGCCGGAGACTAACTACAATGAGCAGTTCTTC. It specifies CASSQPLPETNYNEQFF.

This clone has more than one count but fewer than ten. V and J are TRBV9 and TRBJ1-3; D is undetermined. The CDR3 extends over 15 amino acids. Germline lookup yields CDR1 SGDLS and CDR2 YYNGEE. Between the trimmed V and J ends, which lost 3 bases and 0 bases, there was a span of 10 bases. CDR3 loop: CASSAGGGSGNTIYF. The CDR3, as DNA: TGTGCCAGCAGCGCTGGAGGCGGCTCTGGAAACACCATATATTTT.

This clone showed up just once. This rearrangement joins TRBV20-1 to TRBJ2-4; D not certain. This CDR3 contains 11 residues. The V gene's germline CDR1 is DFQATT and CDR2 SNEGSKA (reference sequence). The CDR3 spells CAQSGKNIQYF. The CDR3 nucleotides are TGCGCCCAGTCAGGAAAAAACATTCAGTACTTC.

The chain recombines TRBV27 with TRBJ2-1; 7 positions agree with TRBD2. CDR3 length: 14 residues. V lost 4 bases, J lost 4 bases, and 4 bases stayed unmatched. Germline V gene lookup returns CDR1 MNHEY and CDR2 SMNVEV (reference sequence). As DNA, the CDR3 is TGTGCCAGCAGTTCCGGGGGGAGTTACAATGAGCAGTTCTTC. It is translated as CASSSGGSYNEQFF.

This rearrangement joins TRBV30 to TRBJ2-3; 12 bases fit TRBD2. Trimming at V came to 1 base and at J to 0 bases, leaving 2 bases not matched to a gene. CDR1 GTSNPN and CDR2 SVGIG come from the germline V gene (reference sequence). This CDR3 spans 16 amino acids. CDR3 protein: CAWSGGLAGSTDTQYF. The CDR3 bases are TGTGCCTGGAGTGGAGGACTAGCGGGAAGCACAGATACGCAGTATTTT. The variable domain in full, with the rest retrieved from reference TRBV30 and TRBJ2-3, is SQTIHQWPATLVQPVGSPLSLECTVEGTSNPNLYWYRQAAGRGLQLLFYSVGIGQISSEVPQNLSASRPQDRQFILSSKKLLLSDSGFYLCAWSGGLAGSTDTQYFGPGTRLTVL.

This chain connects TRBV5-1 to TRBJ2-1; 7 bases line up with TRBD2. V was clipped by 4 bases and J by 6 bases; unmatched bases: 7. Per the germline V gene, CDR1 is SGHRS and CDR2 is YFSETQ. The CDR3 runs to 14 residues. The DNA of the CDR3 is TGCGCCAGCAGCACCTCAGGACTAGGCAATGAGCAGTTCTTC. Encoded protein: CASSTSGLGNEQFF.

CDR3 amino acids: CSVEVYRDNEQFF. The CDR3 bases are TGCAGCGTTGAGGTTTACAGGGACAATGAGCAGTTCTTC. The rearrangement uses TRBV29-1 and TRBJ2-1, with D possibly being TRBD1 (6 bases). CDR1 SQVTM and CDR2 ANQGSEA come from the germline V gene. There are 13 residues in the CDR3. The V end lost 3 bases, the J end lost 5 bases, and 11 bases lay between the germline ends.

This clone was seen only a few times. The genes are TRBV6-6 and TRBJ1-5; TRBD1 aligns across 9 bases. Germline assignment: CDR1 MNHNY and CDR2 SVGAGI (reference sequence). After removal of 2 bases from V and 9 bases from J, the junction contained 5 bases not matched to a gene. CDR3 length: 14 residues. This chain's CDR3 is CASSYEGQGRPQHF. The CDR3 coding sequence is TGTGCCAGCAGTTACGAAGGACAGGGGCGGCCCCAGCATTTT.

This chain joins TRBV9 and TRBJ2-2, with 7 bases matching TRBD2. The J segment lost 3 bases and the V segment lost 4 bases, leaving 9 bases of the junction unmatched. This CDR3 has 16 residues. CDR1 is SGDLS and CDR2 is YYNGEE in the germline V gene. The CDR3 reads CASSLREGIYTGELFF. The DNA for the CDR3 is TGTGCCAGCAGCCTAAGGGAGGGGATCTACACCGGGGAGCTGTTTTTT.

This clone was counted once. The chain employs TRBV9 and TRBJ2-1; 13 bases fit TRBD2. J lost 4 bases, V lost 0 bases, and 1 base had no gene match. CDR1 is SGDLS, CDR2 YYNGEE, per germline. The CDR3 runs to 16 residues. The CDR3 sequence: CASSVAGLAGYNEQFF. The CDR3 DNA reads as TGTGCCAGCAGCGTAGCGGGACTAGCGGGGTACAATGAGCAGTTCTTC.

V is TRBV28 and J is TRBJ2-7; D assignment may be TRBD1 or TRBD2 (6 bases each). Trimming took 7 bases from V and 2 from J, leaving 12 bases between them. This CDR3 region has 13 residues. Germline values: CDR1 MDHEN, CDR2 SYDVKM. In nucleotides, the CDR3 is TGTGCCAGCAATGGGGGGCCTCCCTACGAGCAGTACTTC. This codes for CASNGGPPYEQYF.

The chain combines TRBV27 with TRBJ1-2, with D hard to call. The length of the CDR3 is 15 residues. The V end lost 5 bases, the J end lost 4 bases, and 17 bases lay between the germline ends. Germline CDR1 MNHEY, CDR2 SMNVEV (reference sequence). Here the CDR3 reads CASSPTPGLGYGYTF. The CDR3, as DNA: TGTGCCAGCAGTCCCACCCCCGGGCTGGGCTATGGCTACACCTTC.

The V gene is TRBV2, the J gene TRBJ1-4; no clear D. V was pared by 7 bases and J by 8 bases, with 11 bases between. CDR1 and CDR2 from the germline V gene are SNHLY and FYNNEI. This CDR3 contains 12 residues. CDR3 nucleotide sequence: TGTGCCAGCATGGTAGGCGGCGAAAAACTGTTTTTT. Protein product: CASMVGGEKLFF.

The rearrangement joins TRBV4-1 to TRBJ1-3; 8 bases map to TRBD1. The junction had 6 bases not matched to a gene; V was cut back by 5 bases and J by 0 bases. This CDR3 comprises 16 residues. Germline V gene lookup returns CDR1 MGHRA and CDR2 YSYEKL. This CDR3 reads CASSTRQGYSGNTIYF. CDR3 DNA sequence: TGCGCCAGCAGCACCCGACAGGGGTACTCTGGAAACACCATATATTTT.

The CDR3 here is CSGRTGSGTEAFF. CDR3 in DNA: TGCAGCGGTAGGACAGGGTCAGGGACTGAAGCTTTCTTT. The chain carries TRBV29-1 and TRBJ1-1; 8 bases line up with TRBD1. V trimming: 7 bases; J trimming: 5 bases; junction bases outside the gene matches: 9. CDR1 and CDR2 (germline): SQVTM, ANQGSEA. The CDR3 totals 13 residues.

This chain uses TRBV9 with TRBJ2-1; 8 bases align to TRBD1. The ends lost 0 bases at V and 3 bases at J; junction bases unmatched: 2. In germline, CDR1 is SGDLS, CDR2 YYNGEE. The CDR3 loop spans 15 amino acids. The CDR3 bases are TGTGCCAGCAGCGTAGCAGGGGGCCGCTACAATGAGCAGTTCTTC. It translates to CASSVAGGRYNEQFF.

The V and J genes are TRBV6-5 and TRBJ2-1; 9 bases map to TRBD2. Germline lookup yields CDR1 MNHEY and CDR2 SVGAGI. There are 14 residues in the CDR3. V lost 6 bases and J lost 8; bases outside the gene matches: 8. The CDR3 bases are TGTGCCAGCAGGCAGGGACTAGCAGCTGATGAGCAGTTCTTC. This encodes CASRQGLAADEQFF.

This clone was counted between two and nine times. V and J are TRBV18 and TRBJ2-7; either TRBD1 or TRBD2 may fit D (6 bases each). The germline V gene has CDR1 KGHSH and CDR2 LQKENI. V lost 6 bases and J lost 5, with 17 bases in between. This CDR3 has 14 amino acids. The CDR3 protein is CASSLGGGLHEQYF. CDR3 in DNA: TGTGCCAGCTCCCTAGGGGGAGGCTTACACGAGCAGTACTTC. Together with reference TRBV18 and TRBJ2-7, the CDR3 gives the full variable domain: NAGVMQNPRHLVRRRGQEARLRCSPMKGHSHVYWYRQLPEEGLKFMVYLQKENIIDESGMPKERFSAEFPKEGPSILRIQQVVRGDSAAYFCASSLGGGLHEQYFGPGTRLTVT.

The chain uses TRBV5-1 and TRBJ1-2; D perhaps matches TRBD1 (6 bases). V dropped 0 bases and J dropped 2 bases, with 14 bases sitting between them. The germline V gene has CDR1 SGHRS and CDR2 YFSETQ. The CDR3 runs 16 residues. The CDR3 protein is CASSLAAGEFNYGYTF. In nucleotides, the CDR3 is TGCGCCAGCAGCTTGGCGGCAGGGGAGTTCAACTATGGCTACACCTTC.

The chain carries TRBV11-2 and TRBJ2-1; the D call may be TRBD1 or TRBD2 (6 bases each). The CDR3 spans 16 residues. V shed 1 base and J shed 10 bases, with 20 bases lying between them. CDR1 and CDR2 (germline): SGHAT, FQNNGV. In DNA form, the CDR3 reads TGTGCCAGCAGCTTAGTAGGGGGAGGCCCGAATATCGAGCAGTTCTTC. This translates into CASSLVGGGPNIEQFF.

The V call is TRBV7-2, the J call TRBJ1-2; 8 bases agree with TRBD1. The CDR3 runs 13 residues. CDR1 SGHTA and CDR2 FQGNSA come from the germline V gene. The V and J ends lost 5 bases and 4 bases, in that order; junction bases with no gene match: 3. CDR3 loop: CASSQDRVYGYTF. DNA of the CDR3: TGTGCCAGCAGCCAGGACAGGGTCTATGGCTACACCTTC.

V is TRBV6-1 and J is TRBJ1-5; 7 bases agree with TRBD1. CDR1 is MNHNS, CDR2 SASEGT, per germline. There are 12 residues in the CDR3. With 11 bases clipped from V and 5 bases from J, the junction kept 6 bases outside the gene matches. CDR3 residues: CAGQTGDQPQHF. CDR3 sequence (DNA): TGTGCCGGTCAAACAGGGGATCAGCCCCAGCATTTT.

The chain is built from TRBV30 and TRBJ2-2; 10 bases are shared with TRBD1. CDR1 is GTSNPN, CDR2 SVGIG, per germline (reference sequence). J was trimmed by 3 bases and V by 2 bases; bases with no gene match: 6. This CDR3 region has 16 residues. The CDR3 DNA follows: TGTGCCTGGAGTACGAGGGGGACAGGGGACACCGGGGAGCTGTTTTTT. As protein: CAWSTRGTGDTGELFF.

The chain couples TRBV27 to TRBJ1-5; D is unresolved. CDR3 length: 19 amino acids. Per germline, CDR1 MNHEY and CDR2 SMNVEV (reference sequence). Trimming pared 5 bases from V and 2 bases from J, leaving 25 bases between. This chain's CDR3 is CASSPYRAGALKGNQPQHF. DNA of the CDR3: TGTGCCAGCAGTCCCTACCGTGCTGGCGCGCTCAAGGGCAATCAGCCCCAGCATTTT.

The gene calls are TRBV5-6 and TRBJ2-7; no clear D gene. Trimming took off 1 base at V and 4 bases at J, with 6 bases between the two ends. The CDR3 runs 12 residues. Germline CDR1 and CDR2: SGHDT and YYEEEE. The CDR3 coding sequence is TGTGCCAGCAGCTTGTCGCGTTACGAGCAGTACTTC. This encodes CASSLSRYEQYF.

The chain links TRBV4-1 to TRBJ2-2, with D uncertain. The ends were cut back, 0 bases at V and 0 bases at J, with 5 bases in the middle. This CDR3 is 15 amino acids long. Germline loops: CDR1 MGHRA, CDR2 YSYEKL. The CDR3 region has the DNA TGCGCCAGCAGCCAAGACAGGACGAACACCGGGGAGCTGTTTTTT. Its protein is CASSQDRTNTGELFF.